This T cell receptor (beta chain) is drawn from a study of molecular identifiers for immune sequencing clone quantification. Methods described previously, with TCR primers listed, were used for bulk TCR libraries. Each CDR3 protein is one row after TCRdb ran MiXCR on the PCR reads. The table lists 490,000 or so distinct CDR3 sequences, 20% to 25% of them singletons. Using a CD8+CD4-CCR7+CD45RA+ phenotype, naive CD8 T cells were sorted. Germline-derived CDR1 and CDR2 are SGHVS and FNYEAQ. Trimming removed 5 bases from V and 7 bases from J, with 17 bases in between. CDR3 size: 14 residues. The material sequenced was naive CD8+ T cells from blood, with Jurkat cell RNA spiked in. Regarding subset: FACS-sorted CD8+CD4-CCR7+CD45RA+ naive T cells. The clonotype originates from a human donor in good health. Some libraries in this study had Jurkat cell RNA spiked in. The chain has TRBV7-6 and TRBJ2-5, with D maybe TRBD1 (5 bases). CDR3 nucleotide sequence: TGTGCCAGCAGCCAAGGGGTAGGGCCGGGGACCCAGTACTTC. The encoded protein is CASSQGVGPGTQYF.